This T cell receptor (beta chain) was sequenced during a study of monozygotic twins with inflammatory bowel disease. Study findings and constraints: What may have added variability to patient repertoires is that immunosuppressive treatments differed. Between concordant and discordant twins, repertoire similarity failed to differ, a result that limited power may explain.

Germline CDR1 reads SGHTA; CDR2 reads FQGNSA. The CDR3 runs to 15 residues. On this clonotype: Its antigen is unidentified.

TCRdb reprocessed the 5' RACE reads and keeps a single row for each CDR3 protein, giving no DNA. The sample includes approximately 330,000 distinct CDR3 sequences. Sequencing was carried out using blood. The rearrangement joins TRBV7-2 to TRBJ2-3; TCRdb proposes TRBD1, but this gene call is untestable without DNA. This TCR was recovered from a human donor with ulcerative colitis or Crohn's disease, or a healthy co-twin of an affected twin (not recorded which). CDR3 sequence reads: CASSLQAGLTDTQYF. Full variable domain (outside the CDR3, taken from reference TRBV7-2 and TRBJ2-3): GAGVSQSPSNKVTEKGKDVELRCDPISGHTALYWYRQSLGQGLEFLIYFQGNSAPDKSGLPSDRFSAERTGGSVSTLTIQRTQQEDSAVYLCASSLQAGLTDTQYFGPGTRLTVL.